This T cell receptor (beta chain) originates from a study of cytomegalovirus exposure and HLA in healthy donors. Both 60 Vbeta primers and 13 Jbeta primers went into the PCR. Only in-frame clones appear in the TCRdb table, and some are missing; sequencing was by immunoSEQ multiplex PCR. Of 100,000 to 150,000 clones in the sample, about four fifths were seen once. Germline V gene lookup returns CDR1 GTSNPN and CDR2 SVGIG (reference sequence). V dropped 2 bases and J dropped 1 base, with 8 bases sitting between them. The length of the CDR3 is 13 residues. A word on this clone: Its target is not known.

Overall study results and limits: Previously analyzed data showed that most TCR beta V segments were productive at a frequency of about 87% or about 30%. Later analysis suggested links between common viral pathogens and several top significant clusters. The presence/absence work took it that sequencing depth was about the same across donors. Most of the CMV-associated TCR beta chains (in a later analysis) appeared to be HLA-restricted.

The sample consisted of PBMCs. V usage is TRBV30 and J usage is TRBJ1-1; the D is unclear. The sequence was collected from a young man in good health and CMV-seronegative. The CDR3 DNA reads as TGTGCCTGGAGTTTACACCAGAACACTGAAGCTTTCTTT. Translating it yields CAWSLHQNTEAFF.